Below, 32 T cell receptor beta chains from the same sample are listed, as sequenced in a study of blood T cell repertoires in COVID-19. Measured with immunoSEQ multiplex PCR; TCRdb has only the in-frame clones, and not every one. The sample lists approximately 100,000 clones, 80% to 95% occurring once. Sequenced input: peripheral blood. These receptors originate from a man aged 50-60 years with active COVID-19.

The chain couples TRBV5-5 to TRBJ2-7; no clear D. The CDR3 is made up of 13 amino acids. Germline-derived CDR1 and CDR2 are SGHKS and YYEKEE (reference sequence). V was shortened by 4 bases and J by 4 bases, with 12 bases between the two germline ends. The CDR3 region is CASSPSPVYEQYF. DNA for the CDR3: TGTGCCAGCAGCCCAAGTCCGGTTTACGAGCAGTACTTC.

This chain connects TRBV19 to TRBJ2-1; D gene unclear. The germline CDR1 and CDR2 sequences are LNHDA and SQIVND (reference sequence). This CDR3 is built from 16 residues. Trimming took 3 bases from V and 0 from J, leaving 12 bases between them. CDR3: CASSILTTTSYNEQFF. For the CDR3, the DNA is TGTGCCAGTAGTATCCTCACAACCACCTCCTACAATGAGCAGTTCTTC.

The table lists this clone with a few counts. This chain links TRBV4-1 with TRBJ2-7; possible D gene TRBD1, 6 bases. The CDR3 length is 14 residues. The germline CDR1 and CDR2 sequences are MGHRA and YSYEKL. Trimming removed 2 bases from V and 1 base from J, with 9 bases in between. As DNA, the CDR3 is TGCGCCAGCAGCCAACCCGGACAGTCCTACGAGCAGTACTTC. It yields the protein CASSQPGQSYEQYF.

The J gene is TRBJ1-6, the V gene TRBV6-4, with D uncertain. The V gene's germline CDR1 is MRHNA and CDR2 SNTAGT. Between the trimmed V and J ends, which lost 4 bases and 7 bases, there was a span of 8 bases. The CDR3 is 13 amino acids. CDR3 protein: CASSAGPNSPLHF. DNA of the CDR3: TGTGCCAGCAGTGCAGGTCCAAATTCACCCCTCCACTTT.

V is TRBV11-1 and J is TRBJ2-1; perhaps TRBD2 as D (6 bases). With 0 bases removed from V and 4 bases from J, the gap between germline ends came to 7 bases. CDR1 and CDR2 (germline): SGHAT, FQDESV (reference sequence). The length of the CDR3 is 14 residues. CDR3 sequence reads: CASSLAGGYNEQFF. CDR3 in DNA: TGTGCCAGCAGCTTAGCGGGAGGATACAATGAGCAGTTCTTC.

This CDR3 reads CASSQFLAGTNNEQFF. In DNA form, the CDR3 reads TGCGCCAGCAGCCAATTTTTAGCGGGAACGAACAATGAGCAGTTCTTC. The V gene is TRBV4-1, the J gene TRBJ2-1; TRBD2 matches at 8 bases. The V segment lost 2 bases and the J segment 5 bases; nucleotides outside the gene matches: 8. The CDR3 is 16 residues long. CDR1 and CDR2 (germline): MGHRA, YSYEKL.

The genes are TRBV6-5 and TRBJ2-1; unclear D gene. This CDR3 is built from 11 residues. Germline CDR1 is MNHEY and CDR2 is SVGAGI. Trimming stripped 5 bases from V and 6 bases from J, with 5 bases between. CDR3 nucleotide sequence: TGTGCCAGCAGTCGTGTCAATGAGCAGTTCTTC. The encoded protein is CASSRVNEQFF.

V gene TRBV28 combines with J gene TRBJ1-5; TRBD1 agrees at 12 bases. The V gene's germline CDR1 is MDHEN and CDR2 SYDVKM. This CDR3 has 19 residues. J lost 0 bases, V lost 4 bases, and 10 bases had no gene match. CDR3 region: CASSYPGQGAQYSNQPQHF. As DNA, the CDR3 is TGTGCCAGCAGTTACCCGGGACAGGGGGCCCAATATAGCAATCAGCCCCAGCATTTT.

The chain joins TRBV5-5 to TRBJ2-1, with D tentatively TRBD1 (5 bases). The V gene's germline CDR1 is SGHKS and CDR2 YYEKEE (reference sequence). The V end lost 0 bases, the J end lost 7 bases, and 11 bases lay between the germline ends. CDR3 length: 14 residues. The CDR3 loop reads CASSLARGLNEQFF. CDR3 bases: TGTGCCAGCAGCTTGGCAAGGGGTCTGAATGAGCAGTTCTTC.

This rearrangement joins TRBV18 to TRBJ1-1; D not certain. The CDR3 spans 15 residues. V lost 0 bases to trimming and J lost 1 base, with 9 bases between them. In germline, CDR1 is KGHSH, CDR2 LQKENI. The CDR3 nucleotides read TGTGCCAGCTCACCACCGACGGGAACGAACACTGAAGCTTTCTTT. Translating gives CASSPPTGTNTEAFF.

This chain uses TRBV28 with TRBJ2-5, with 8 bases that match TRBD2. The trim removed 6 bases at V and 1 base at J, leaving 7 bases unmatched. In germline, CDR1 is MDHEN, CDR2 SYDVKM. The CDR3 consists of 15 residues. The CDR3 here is CASSGGDTGQETQYF. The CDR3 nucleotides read TGTGCCAGCAGCGGGGGGGACACGGGCCAAGAGACCCAGTACTTC.

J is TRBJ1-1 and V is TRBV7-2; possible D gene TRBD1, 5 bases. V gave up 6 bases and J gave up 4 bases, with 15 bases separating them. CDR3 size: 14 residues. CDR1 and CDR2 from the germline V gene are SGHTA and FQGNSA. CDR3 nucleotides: TGTGCCAGCAGGAATCAGGGCGTTGGCACTGAAGCTTTCTTT. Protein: CASRNQGVGTEAFF.

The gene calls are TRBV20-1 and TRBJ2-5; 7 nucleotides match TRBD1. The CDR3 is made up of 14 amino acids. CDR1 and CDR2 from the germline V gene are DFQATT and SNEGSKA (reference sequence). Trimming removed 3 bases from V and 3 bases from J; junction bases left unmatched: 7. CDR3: CSASLSGTEETQYF. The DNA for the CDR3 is TGCAGTGCTAGTCTTTCCGGGACAGAAGAGACCCAGTACTTC.

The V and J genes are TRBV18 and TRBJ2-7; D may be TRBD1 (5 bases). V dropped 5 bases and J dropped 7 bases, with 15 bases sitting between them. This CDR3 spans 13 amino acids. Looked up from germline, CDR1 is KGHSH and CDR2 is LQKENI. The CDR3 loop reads CASSAAGLEEQYF. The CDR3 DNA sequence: TGTGCCAGCTCAGCGGCAGGGCTCGAAGAGCAGTACTTC. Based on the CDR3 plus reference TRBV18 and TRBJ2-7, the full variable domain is NAGVMQNPRHLVRRRGQEARLRCSPMKGHSHVYWYRQLPEEGLKFMVYLQKENIIDESGMPKERFSAEFPKEGPSILRIQQVVRGDSAAYFCASSAAGLEEQYFGPGTRLTVT.

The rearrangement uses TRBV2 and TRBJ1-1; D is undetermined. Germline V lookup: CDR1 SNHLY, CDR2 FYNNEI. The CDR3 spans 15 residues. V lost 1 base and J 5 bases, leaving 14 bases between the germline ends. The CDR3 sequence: CASSEGGFHGTEAFF. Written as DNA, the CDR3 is TGTGCCAGCAGTGAAGGAGGGTTCCACGGGACTGAAGCTTTCTTT.

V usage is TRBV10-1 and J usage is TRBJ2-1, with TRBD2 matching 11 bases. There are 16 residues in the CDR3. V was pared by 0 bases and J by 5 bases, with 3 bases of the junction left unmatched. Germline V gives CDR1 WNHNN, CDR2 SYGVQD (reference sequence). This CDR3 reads CASSESRLAGNNEQFF. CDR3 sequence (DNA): TGCGCCAGCAGTGAGTCGCGACTAGCGGGGAACAATGAGCAGTTCTTC.

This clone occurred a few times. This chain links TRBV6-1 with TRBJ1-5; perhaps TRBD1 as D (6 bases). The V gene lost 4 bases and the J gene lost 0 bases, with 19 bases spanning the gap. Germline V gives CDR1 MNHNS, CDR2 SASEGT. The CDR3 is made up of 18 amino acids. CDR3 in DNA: TGTGCCAGCAGTGGGTTCACGGGACATAGCTATAGCAATCAGCCCCAGCATTTT. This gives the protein CASSGFTGHSYSNQPQHF.

The CDR3 DNA follows: TGTGCCAGCAGTACTCTAGCGGGATTCTACAATGAGCAGTTCTTC. This codes for CASSTLAGFYNEQFF. This chain joins TRBV27 and TRBJ2-1; 9 bases line up with TRBD2. The CDR3 loop spans 15 amino acids. Germline V gene lookup returns CDR1 MNHEY and CDR2 SMNVEV (reference sequence). V trimming: 5 bases; J trimming: 3 bases; junction bases outside the gene matches: 5.

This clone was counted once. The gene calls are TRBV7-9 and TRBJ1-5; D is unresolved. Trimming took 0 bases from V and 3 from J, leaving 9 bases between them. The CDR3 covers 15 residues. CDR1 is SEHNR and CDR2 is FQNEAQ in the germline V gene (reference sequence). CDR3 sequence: CASSLATGNNQPQHF. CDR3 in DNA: TGTGCCAGCAGCTTAGCGACGGGGAACAATCAGCCCCAGCATTTT.

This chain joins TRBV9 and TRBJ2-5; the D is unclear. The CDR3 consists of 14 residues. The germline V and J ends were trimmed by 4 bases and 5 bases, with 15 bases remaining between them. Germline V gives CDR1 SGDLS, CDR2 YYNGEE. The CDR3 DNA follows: TGTGCCAGCAGCCCCCCGCCCCCGCGGGAGACCCAGTACTTC. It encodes CASSPPPPRETQYF.

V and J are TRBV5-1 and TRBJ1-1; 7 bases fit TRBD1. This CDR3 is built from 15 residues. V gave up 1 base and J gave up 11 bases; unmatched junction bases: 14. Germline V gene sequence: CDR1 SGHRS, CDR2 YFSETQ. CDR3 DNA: TGCGCCAGCAGCTTGTCTTACCAACTACAGGGGTCTGCTTTCTTT. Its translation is CASSLSYQLQGSAFF.

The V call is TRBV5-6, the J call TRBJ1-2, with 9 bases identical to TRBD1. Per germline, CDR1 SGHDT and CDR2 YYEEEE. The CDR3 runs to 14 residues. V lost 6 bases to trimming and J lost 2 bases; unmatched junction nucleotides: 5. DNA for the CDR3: TGTGCCAGCATCCGGGACAGGGCGAACTATGGCTACACCTTC. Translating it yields CASIRDRANYGYTF.

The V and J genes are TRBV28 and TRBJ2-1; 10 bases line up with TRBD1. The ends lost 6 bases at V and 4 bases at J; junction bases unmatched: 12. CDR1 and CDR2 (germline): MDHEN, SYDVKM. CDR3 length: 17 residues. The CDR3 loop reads CASRGSAGTGAYNEQFF. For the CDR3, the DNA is TGTGCCAGCAGGGGATCAGCCGGGACAGGGGCGTACAATGAGCAGTTCTTC.

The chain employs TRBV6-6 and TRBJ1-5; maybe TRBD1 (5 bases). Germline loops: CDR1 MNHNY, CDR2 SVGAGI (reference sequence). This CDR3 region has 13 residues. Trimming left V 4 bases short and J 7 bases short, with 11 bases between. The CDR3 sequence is CASSSGGGQPQHF. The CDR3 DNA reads TGTGCCAGCAGTTCGGGGGGAGGACAGCCCCAGCATTTT.

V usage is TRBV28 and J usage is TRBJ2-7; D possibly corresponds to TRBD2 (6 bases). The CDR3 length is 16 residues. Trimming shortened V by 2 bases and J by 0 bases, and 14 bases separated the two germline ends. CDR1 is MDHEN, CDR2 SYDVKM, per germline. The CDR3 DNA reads TGTGCCAGCAGTTTAACGGGGGAGATAAGCTCCTACGAGCAGTACTTC. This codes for CASSLTGEISSYEQYF. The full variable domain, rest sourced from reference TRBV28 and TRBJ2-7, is DVKVTQSSRYLVKRTGEKVFLECVQDMDHENMFWYRQDPGLGLRLIYFSYDVKMKEKGDIPEGYSVSREKKERFSLILESASTNQTSMYLCASSLTGEISSYEQYFGPGTRLTVT.

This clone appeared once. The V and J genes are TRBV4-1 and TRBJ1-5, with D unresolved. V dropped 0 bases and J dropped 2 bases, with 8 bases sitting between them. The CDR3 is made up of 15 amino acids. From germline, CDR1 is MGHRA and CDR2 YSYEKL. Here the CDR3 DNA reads TGCGCCAGCAGCCAAGAATACACCCGCAATCAGCCCCAGCATTTT. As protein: CASSQEYTRNQPQHF.

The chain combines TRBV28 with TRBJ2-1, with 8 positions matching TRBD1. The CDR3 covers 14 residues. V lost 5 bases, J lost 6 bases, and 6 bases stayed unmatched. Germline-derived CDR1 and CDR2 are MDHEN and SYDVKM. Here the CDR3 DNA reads TGTGCCAGCAGTACACTGACAGGGGTCAATGAGCAGTTCTTC. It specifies CASSTLTGVNEQFF.

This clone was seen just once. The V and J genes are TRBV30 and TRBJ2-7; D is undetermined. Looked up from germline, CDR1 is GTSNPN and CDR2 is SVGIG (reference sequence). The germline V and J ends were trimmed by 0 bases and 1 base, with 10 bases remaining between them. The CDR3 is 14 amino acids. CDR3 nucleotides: TGTGCCTGGAGTGTAAACTCCAATTCCTACGAGCAGTACTTC. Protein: CAWSVNSNSYEQYF.

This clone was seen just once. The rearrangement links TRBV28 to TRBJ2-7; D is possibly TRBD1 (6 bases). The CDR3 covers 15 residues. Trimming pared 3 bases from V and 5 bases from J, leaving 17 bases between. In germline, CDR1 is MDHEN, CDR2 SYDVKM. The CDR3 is CASSLAGAGDHEQYF. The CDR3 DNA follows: TGTGCCAGCAGTTTGGCCGGGGCAGGGGACCACGAGCAGTACTTC. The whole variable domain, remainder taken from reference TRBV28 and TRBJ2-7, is DVKVTQSSRYLVKRTGEKVFLECVQDMDHENMFWYRQDPGLGLRLIYFSYDVKMKEKGDIPEGYSVSREKKERFSLILESASTNQTSMYLCASSLAGAGDHEQYFGPGTRLTVT.

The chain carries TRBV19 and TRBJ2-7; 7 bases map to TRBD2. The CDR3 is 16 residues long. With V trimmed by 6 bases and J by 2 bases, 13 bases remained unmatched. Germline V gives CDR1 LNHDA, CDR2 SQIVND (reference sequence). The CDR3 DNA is TGTGCCAGTAGGCCTATAGGCGGGAGCCTAACCTACGAGCAGTACTTC. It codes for CASRPIGGSLTYEQYF.

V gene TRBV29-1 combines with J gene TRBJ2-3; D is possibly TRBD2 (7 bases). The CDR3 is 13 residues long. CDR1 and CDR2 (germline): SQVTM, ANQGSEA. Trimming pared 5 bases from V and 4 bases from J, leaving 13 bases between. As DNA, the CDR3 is TGCAGCGTTACACAGGGAGGGGCAGATACGCAGTATTTT. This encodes CSVTQGGADTQYF.

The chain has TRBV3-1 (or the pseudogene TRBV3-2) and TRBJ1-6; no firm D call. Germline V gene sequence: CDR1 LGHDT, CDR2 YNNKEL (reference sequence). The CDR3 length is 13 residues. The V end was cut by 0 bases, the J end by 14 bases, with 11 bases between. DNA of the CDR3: TGTGCCAGCAGCCAAGATCGGGTCATCTCCCTCCACTTT. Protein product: CASSQDRVISLHF.